This T cell receptor (beta chain) stems from a study of blood T cell repertoires in COVID-19. V was clipped by 9 bases and J by 5 bases; unmatched bases: 12. This CDR3 is 14 amino acids long. Looked up from germline, CDR1 is SGHTS and CDR2 is YDEGEE. The assay was immunoSEQ multiplex PCR, and TCRdb's table has in-frame clones only and misses some. The sample includes approximately 79,000 clones, less than 90% of them seen just once. This receptor was identified in a man aged 50-60 years with COVID-19, enrolled during active disease. The sequencing input was peripheral blood. The chain is built from TRBV5-8 and TRBJ2-3; 7 nucleotides line up with TRBD2. The CDR3 bases are TGTGCCACCGGGGAGGGCCTAGGAGGAGATACGCAGTATTTT. Protein: CATGEGLGGDTQYF.